One sample yielded the 7 T cell receptor beta chains listed below, sequenced in a study of CD8 T cells in ankylosing spondylitis. TCRdb processed the 5' RACE reads anew with MiXCR; each CDR3 protein has one entry. Of around 250,000 distinct CDR3 sequences detected, about 11% appear once; the ten largest clones hold roughly 6.8%. Source material: blood, either unsorted or a sorted T cell fraction (not recorded which). These receptors all stem from a male donor with ankylosing spondylitis or in good health (not recorded which).

This clonotype was picked up many times. The chain uses TRBV5-1 and TRBJ2-1, with D possibly called TRBD1 or TRBD2 (5 bases each). V was cut by 0 bases and J by 1 base, with 11 bases left in between. Germline lookup yields CDR1 SGHRS and CDR2 YFSETQ. This CDR3 has 16 residues. Written as DNA, the CDR3 is TGCGCCAGCAGCTTGGGGGGGTCGAGTTCCTACAATGAGCAGTTCTTC. Its protein product is CASSLGGSSSYNEQFF.

This clonotype was counted a few times. The chain recombines TRBV7-3 with TRBJ2-5; 11 bases agree with TRBD2. Per germline, CDR1 SGHTA and CDR2 FQGTGA. The CDR3 runs to 20 residues. The V and J ends lost 5 bases and 5 bases, in that order; junction bases with no gene match: 22. The CDR3, as DNA: TGTGCCAGCAGCCTCCGGCCCTCACGGATACTAGCGGGAGCATGGGAGACCCAGTACTTC. Protein product: CASSLRPSRILAGAWETQYF.

This clonotype has ten or more counts. The rearrangement joins TRBV20-1 to TRBJ2-1; 9 positions agree with TRBD2. This CDR3 comprises 16 residues. Germline loops: CDR1 DFQATT, CDR2 SNEGSKA (reference sequence). With 3 bases clipped from V and 7 bases from J, the junction kept 13 bases outside the gene matches. The CDR3: CSASLAGRNMGNEQFF. The CDR3 DNA is TGCAGTGCTAGCCTAGCGGGACGAAACATGGGAAATGAGCAGTTCTTC.

At least ten counts were recorded for this clonotype. This chain links TRBV12-3 or TRBV12-4 with TRBJ1-5; the match to TRBD1 covers 9 bases. This CDR3 spans 16 amino acids. V shed 4 bases and J 2 bases; nucleotides not matched to a gene: 6. The CDR3 DNA sequence: TGTGCCAGCAGTTCGATTAGACAGGGGGGCAATCAGCCCCAGCATTTT. Amino acid sequence: CASSSIRQGGNQPQHF.

This clonotype was recorded a few times. The V and J genes are TRBV6-1 and TRBJ1-1; TRBD1 might be the D (6 bases). Germline V CDR1 and CDR2: MNHNS, SASEGT. Trimming pared 2 bases from V and 2 bases from J, leaving 9 bases between. The CDR3 totals 14 residues. CDR3 region: CASSEQQGNTEAFF. The DNA of the CDR3 is TGTGCCAGCAGTGAACAACAGGGAAACACTGAAGCTTTCTTT.

This clonotype was seen more than once but under ten times. V usage is TRBV6-2 or TRBV6-3 and J usage is TRBJ2-3; no reliable D call. Germline V gene lookup returns CDR1 MNHEY and CDR2 SVGEGT. The V end was cut by 8 bases, the J end by 3 bases, with 15 bases between. CDR3 length equals 14 residues. This CDR3 is CASPEGIATDTQYF. The DNA of the CDR3 is TGTGCCAGCCCCGAAGGCATAGCAACAGATACGCAGTATTTT.

This clonotype was counted many times. The rearrangement joins TRBV12-3 or TRBV12-4 to TRBJ2-7; tentatively, D is TRBD1 (6 bases). V lost 6 bases and J 5 bases, leaving 17 bases between the germline ends. CDR3 size: 14 residues. CDR3 region: CASSQLQGTDEQYF. As DNA, the CDR3 is TGTGCCAGCAGCCAACTACAGGGCACAGACGAGCAGTACTTC.